The source of this TCR beta chain is a study of T cells in Graves' hyperthyroidism and ophthalmopathy. Study findings and constraints: Most clonotypes expanded in thyroid above 0.001 were likewise present in blood. Ophthalmopathy was separated from stable hyperthyroidism by a 13 V-J model.

Germline CDR1 is SNHLY and CDR2 is FYNNEI. Trimming removed 2 bases from V and 4 bases from J, with 14 bases in between. The CDR3 length is 15 residues. TCR beta CDR3 regions were amplified from RNA transcripts. A first-round RT-PCR of the TCR CDR3 used the HTBI primer set. In TCRdb, the multiplex PCR reads were re-called with MiXCR into one record per CDR3 protein. The table lists under 400,000 distinct CDR3 sequences, more than 20% of them singletons. The table lists this clonotype with a few counts. Antigen: not known. The diagnoses drew upon clinical symptoms, serum thyroxine and TRAb, thyroid ultrasound and orbital computed tomography.

The TCR comes from a man aged 50 to 60 with Graves' hyperthyroidism. This chain connects TRBV2 to TRBJ2-5, with D possibly matching TRBD2 (7 bases). The specimen sequenced was blood. The CDR3 spells CASSEWGGSGETQYF. The CDR3 nucleotides are TGTGCCAGCAGTGAATGGGGGGGCTCGGGAGAGACCCAGTACTTC. The full variable domain, its missing parts supplied by reference TRBV2 and TRBJ2-5, is EPEVTQTPSHQVTQMGQEVILRCVPISNHLYFYWYRQILGQKVEFLVSFYNNEISEKSEIFDDQFSVERPDGSNFTLKIRSTKLEDSAMYFCASSEWGGSGETQYFGPGTRLLVL.